These 21 T cell receptor beta chains were sequenced from one sample in a study of OX40 agonist ivuxolimab in advanced cancers. Sequencing was performed with immunoSEQ multiplex PCR; in TCRdb, only in-frame clones are kept and a portion is missing. The sample lists approximately 50,000 clones; about 80% were seen once. The sequenced sample was CD4+ or CD8+ T cells sorted from blood, obtained in a trial of the OX40 agonist ivuxolimab. The receptor set was obtained from an adult with an advanced solid tumor such as melanoma, head and neck, liver or kidney cancer.

The V call is TRBV28, the J call TRBJ1-1, with no clear D. Germline lookup yields CDR1 MDHEN and CDR2 SYDVKM. This CDR3 spans 19 amino acids. The V and J ends lost 2 bases and 0 bases respectively, with 22 bases between them. The DNA for the CDR3 is TGTGCCAGCAGTTTAATAAAGGCTGTGACCGGACGGCTGAACACTGAAGCTTTCTTT. This encodes CASSLIKAVTGRLNTEAFF.

The V gene is TRBV5-5, the J gene TRBJ1-5, with D unresolved. Germline-derived CDR1 and CDR2 are SGHKS and YYEKEE (reference sequence). Trimming left V 2 bases short and J 0 bases short, with 6 bases between. This CDR3 contains 14 residues. The CDR3 DNA is TGTGCCAGCAGCTTCGCCTATAGCAATCAGCCCCAGCATTTT. This gives the protein CASSFAYSNQPQHF.

This chain joins TRBV7-2 and TRBJ2-7, with 10 bases that match TRBD2. The V gene's germline CDR1 is SGHTA and CDR2 FQGNSA. The CDR3 is made up of 16 amino acids. The V segment lost 1 base and the J segment 3 bases; nucleotides outside the gene matches: 6. DNA for the CDR3: TGTGCCAGCAGCTTAGGGATAGCGGGAGGCGTCTACGAGCAGTACTTC. It encodes CASSLGIAGGVYEQYF.

The chain has TRBV5-1 and TRBJ1-2; D perhaps matches TRBD1 (5 bases). With 0 bases removed from V and 6 bases from J, the gap between germline ends came to 12 bases. The CDR3 runs 14 residues. From germline, CDR1 is SGHRS and CDR2 YFSETQ. The CDR3 coding sequence is TGCGCCAGCAGCTTGGTACCGGGGGAAAATGGCTACACCTTC. Amino acids: CASSLVPGENGYTF.

The V and J genes are TRBV7-9 and TRBJ1-3; 9 nucleotides match TRBD1. Germline CDR1 reads SEHNR; CDR2 reads FQNEAQ (reference sequence). J lost 7 bases, V lost 4 bases, and 8 bases had no gene match. There are 15 residues in the CDR3. CDR3 region: CASSWGQGSGNTIYF. The CDR3 DNA sequence: TGTGCCAGCAGCTGGGGACAGGGAAGTGGGAACACCATATATTTT.

The chain links TRBV5-4 to TRBJ2-2; 9 nucleotides match TRBD2. CDR3 length: 17 amino acids. V gave up 3 bases and J gave up 4 bases; unmatched junction bases: 10. Germline V lookup: CDR1 SGHNT, CDR2 YYREEE (reference sequence). For the CDR3, the DNA is TGTGCCAGCAGCTCCCGCGGGGGGGGGTTCGGCACCGGGGAGCTGTTTTTT. Translated, it gives CASSSRGGGFGTGELFF.

The rearrangement joins TRBV7-3 to TRBJ2-7; 8 nucleotides match TRBD1. CDR3 length: 15 residues. The J segment lost 7 bases and the V segment lost 2 bases, leaving 10 bases of the junction unmatched. The V gene's germline CDR1 is SGHTA and CDR2 FQGTGA. DNA for the CDR3: TGTGCCAGCAGCTTAGCTCCCGGACAGGGTGGTGAGCAGTACTTC. Translating gives CASSLAPGQGGEQYF.

This clone was observed a few times. The V gene is TRBV2, the J gene TRBJ2-1, with 8 nucleotides matching TRBD2. This CDR3 has 15 residues. Germline V gene sequence: CDR1 SNHLY, CDR2 FYNNEI. V lost 4 bases to trimming and J lost 4 bases; unmatched junction nucleotides: 6. CDR3 protein: CASSAGTSGYNEQFF. CDR3 in DNA: TGTGCCAGCAGTGCAGGTACTAGCGGTTACAATGAGCAGTTCTTC.

This chain connects TRBV9 to TRBJ2-3, with unresolved D. V shed 1 base and J shed 2 bases, with 8 bases lying between them. The CDR3 spans 14 residues. CDR1 is SGDLS and CDR2 is YYNGEE in the germline V gene. The CDR3: CASSVNGNTDTQYF. CDR3 nucleotides: TGTGCCAGCAGCGTAAACGGCAACACAGATACGCAGTATTTT.

This clone appeared a single time. The genes are TRBV2 and TRBJ2-4; D is tentatively TRBD1 or TRBD2 (7 bases each). CDR1 SNHLY and CDR2 FYNNEI come from the germline V gene. The CDR3 sequence is 14 residues long. V lost 4 bases and J lost 6, with 13 bases in between. The DNA for the CDR3 is TGTGCCAGCAGTGGAAGCAGGGGGGGAAACATTCAGTACTTC. Amino acid sequence: CASSGSRGGNIQYF.

In its sample, this clone was seen once. The rearrangement uses TRBV7-9 and TRBJ2-5, with D maybe TRBD1 (5 bases). This CDR3 has 15 amino acids. The germline V gene has CDR1 SEHNR and CDR2 FQNEAQ (reference sequence). V gave up 8 bases and J gave up 0 bases, with 16 bases separating them. As DNA, the CDR3 is TGTGCCAGCTCACTATTGGGGCCGTACCAAGAGACCCAGTACTTC. As protein: CASSLLGPYQETQYF.

The V gene is TRBV5-1, the J gene TRBJ2-1; TRBD2 might be the D (6 bases). V shed 0 bases and J shed 3 bases, with 10 bases lying between them. CDR3 length equals 15 residues. Germline-derived CDR1 and CDR2 are SGHRS and YFSETQ. The CDR3 DNA follows: TGCGCCAGCAGCTTGGAAGTTAGCGGCTACAATGAGCAGTTCTTC. It specifies CASSLEVSGYNEQFF. Based on the CDR3 plus reference TRBV5-1 and TRBJ2-1, the full variable domain is KAGVTQTPRYLIKTRGQQVTLSCSPISGHRSVSWYQQTPGQGLQFLFEYFSETQRNKGNFPGRFSGRQFSNSRSEMNVSTLELGDSALYLCASSLEVSGYNEQFFGPGTRLTVL.

The gene calls are TRBV6-4 and TRBJ1-1, with D perhaps TRBD1 (6 bases). Germline V lookup: CDR1 MRHNA, CDR2 SNTAGT. The CDR3 length is 16 residues. The ends were cut back, 0 bases at V and 3 bases at J, with 14 bases in the middle. This CDR3 reads CASSDSPDRRDTEAFF. CDR3 DNA: TGTGCCAGCAGTGACTCTCCCGACAGGAGGGACACTGAAGCTTTCTTT.

The sample holds many counts of this clone. This chain joins TRBV28 and TRBJ2-7, with a possible D match to TRBD1 (6 bases). Germline V gene data show CDR1 as MDHEN and CDR2 as SYDVKM. The ends were cut back, 6 bases at V and 2 bases at J, with 14 bases in the middle. This CDR3 is built from 14 residues. The CDR3 DNA is TGTGCCAGCAGGACCCAGGACAGCACCTACGAGCAGTACTTC. This encodes CASRTQDSTYEQYF.

V is TRBV11-2 and J is TRBJ2-3; weak D call: TRBD2 (6 bases). Trimming took off 1 base at V and 3 bases at J, with 11 bases between the two ends. From germline, CDR1 is SGHAT and CDR2 FQNNGV. This CDR3 spans 15 amino acids. CDR3 sequence reads: CASSLVGGGTDTQYF. The CDR3 nucleotides read TGTGCCAGCAGCTTAGTCGGGGGAGGTACAGATACGCAGTATTTT.

This chain joins TRBV28 and TRBJ2-7; 9 bases map to TRBD1. Trimming at V came to 8 bases and at J to 4 bases, leaving 6 bases not matched to a gene. This CDR3 is built from 13 residues. CDR1 and CDR2 (germline): MDHEN, SYDVKM. CDR3 loop: CASLNRGHYEQYF. CDR3 nucleotide sequence: TGTGCCAGCCTAAACAGGGGGCATTACGAGCAGTACTTC.

The chain has TRBV6-5 and TRBJ1-1, with D unresolved. Germline CDR1 MNHEY, CDR2 SVGAGI. The ends were cut back, 5 bases at V and 10 bases at J, with 14 bases in the middle. This CDR3 has 12 amino acids. The CDR3 here is CASSGTGSRAFF. As DNA, the CDR3 is TGTGCCAGCAGTGGAACGGGGAGCCGAGCTTTCTTT.

This sequence joins TRBV11-3 and TRBJ2-1, with 10 bases identical to TRBD2. CDR3 size: 15 residues. Losses at the gene ends were 2 bases for V and 4 bases for J; bases not matched to a gene: 2. Germline V gene lookup returns CDR1 SGHNT and CDR2 YENEEA. The CDR3 protein is CASSLTAGGYNEQFF. CDR3 nucleotides: TGTGCCAGCAGCTTAACAGCGGGAGGGTACAATGAGCAGTTCTTC. Drawing the rest from reference TRBV11-3 and TRBJ2-1, the complete variable domain is EAGVVQSPRYKIIEKKQPVAFWCNPISGHNTLYWYLQNLGQGPELLIRYENEEAVDDSQLPKDRFSAERLKGVDSTLKIQPAELGDSAVYLCASSLTAGGYNEQFFGPGTRLTVL.

The J gene is TRBJ2-1, the V gene TRBV7-7; D is unresolved. Germline-derived CDR1 and CDR2 are SSHAT and FNYEAQ (reference sequence). CDR3 length: 14 amino acids. V was shortened by 2 bases and J by 5 bases, with 10 bases between the two germline ends. CDR3 residues: CASSLNRRNNEQFF. CDR3 nucleotide sequence: TGTGCCAGCAGCTTAAATCGTCGTAACAATGAGCAGTTCTTC.

V and J are TRBV7-8 and TRBJ1-2; maybe TRBD1 (5 bases). This CDR3 is built from 18 residues. Germline CDR1 SGHVS, CDR2 FQNEAQ. V was shortened by 5 bases and J by 1 base, with 23 bases between the two germline ends. CDR3 in DNA: TGTGCCAGCAGCACCCCGACCGATAGGGGCGTGGGTAACTATGGCTACACCTTC. Translating gives CASSTPTDRGVGNYGYTF. Combining the CDR3 with reference TRBV7-8 and TRBJ1-2 gives the whole variable domain GAGVSQSPRYKVAKRGQDVALRCDPISGHVSLFWYQQALGQGPEFLTYFQNEAQLDKSGLPSDRFFAERPEGSVSTLKIQRTQQEDSAVYLCASSTPTDRGVGNYGYTFGSGTRLTVV.

The genes are TRBV9 and TRBJ1-1; unclear D gene. V was clipped by 0 bases and J by 5 bases, with 14 bases between them. The germline CDR1 and CDR2 sequences are SGDLS and YYNGEE. This CDR3 region has 15 residues. CDR3 protein: CASSVVLGVGTEAFF. DNA of the CDR3: TGTGCCAGCAGCGTAGTGTTGGGAGTTGGGACTGAAGCTTTCTTT.